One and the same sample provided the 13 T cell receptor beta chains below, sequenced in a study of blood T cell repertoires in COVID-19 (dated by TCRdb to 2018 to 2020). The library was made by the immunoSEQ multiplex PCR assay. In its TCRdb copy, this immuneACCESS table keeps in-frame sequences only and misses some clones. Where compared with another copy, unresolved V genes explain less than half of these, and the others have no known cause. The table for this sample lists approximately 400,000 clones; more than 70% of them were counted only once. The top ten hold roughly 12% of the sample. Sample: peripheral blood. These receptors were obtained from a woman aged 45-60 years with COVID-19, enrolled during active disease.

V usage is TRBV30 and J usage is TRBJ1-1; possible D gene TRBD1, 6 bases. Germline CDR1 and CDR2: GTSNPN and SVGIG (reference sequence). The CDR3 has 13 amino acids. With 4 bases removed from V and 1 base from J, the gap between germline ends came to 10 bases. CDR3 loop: CAWTRGGNTEAFF. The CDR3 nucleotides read TGTGCCTGGACGAGGGGGGGGAACACTGAAGCTTTCTTT.

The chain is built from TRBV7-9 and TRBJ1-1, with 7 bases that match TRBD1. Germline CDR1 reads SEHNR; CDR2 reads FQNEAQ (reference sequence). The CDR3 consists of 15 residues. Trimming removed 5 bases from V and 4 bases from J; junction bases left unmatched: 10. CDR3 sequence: CASSASGGLGTEAFF. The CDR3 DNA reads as TGTGCCAGCAGCGCCTCAGGGGGATTGGGCACTGAAGCTTTCTTT.

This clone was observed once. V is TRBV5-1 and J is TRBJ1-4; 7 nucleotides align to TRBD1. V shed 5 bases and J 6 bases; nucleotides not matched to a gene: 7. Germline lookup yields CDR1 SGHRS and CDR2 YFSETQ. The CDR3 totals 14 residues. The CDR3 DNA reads TGCGCCAGCAGGCCCGGGACAGCAGATGAAAAACTGTTTTTT. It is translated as CASRPGTADEKLFF.

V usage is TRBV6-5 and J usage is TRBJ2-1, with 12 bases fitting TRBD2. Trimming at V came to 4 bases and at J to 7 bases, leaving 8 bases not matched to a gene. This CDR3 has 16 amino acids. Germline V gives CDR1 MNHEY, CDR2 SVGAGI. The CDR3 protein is CASSSQRLAGENEQFF. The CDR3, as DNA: TGTGCCAGCAGTTCCCAACGACTAGCGGGGGAAAATGAGCAGTTCTTC.

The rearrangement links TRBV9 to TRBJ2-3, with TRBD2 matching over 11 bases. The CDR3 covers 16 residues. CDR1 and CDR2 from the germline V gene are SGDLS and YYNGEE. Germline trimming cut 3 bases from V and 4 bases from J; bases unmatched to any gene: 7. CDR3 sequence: CASSEGLAGGADTQYF. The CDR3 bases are TGTGCCAGCAGCGAGGGGCTAGCGGGGGGCGCAGATACGCAGTATTTT.

The DNA for the CDR3 is TGTGCCAGTAGTCGGGACTCTGATTACACAGATACGCAGTATTTT. Its protein is CASSRDSDYTDTQYF. J is TRBJ2-3 and V is TRBV19; TRBD2 is a possible D gene (6 bases). Trimming removed 5 bases at V and 2 bases at J, with 14 bases between. This CDR3 contains 15 residues. Germline loops: CDR1 LNHDA, CDR2 SQIVND (reference sequence).

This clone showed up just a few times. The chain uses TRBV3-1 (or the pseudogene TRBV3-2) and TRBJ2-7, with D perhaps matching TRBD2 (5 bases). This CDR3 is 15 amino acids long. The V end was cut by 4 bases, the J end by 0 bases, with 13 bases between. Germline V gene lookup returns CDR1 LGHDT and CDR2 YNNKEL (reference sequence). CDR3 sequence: CASSPRGGNSYEQYF. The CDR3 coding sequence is TGTGCCAGCAGCCCCCGAGGAGGCAACTCCTACGAGCAGTACTTC.

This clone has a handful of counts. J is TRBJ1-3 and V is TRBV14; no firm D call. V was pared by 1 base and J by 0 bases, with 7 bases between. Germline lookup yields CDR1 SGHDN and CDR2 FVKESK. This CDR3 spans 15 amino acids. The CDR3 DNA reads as TGTGCCAGCAGCCAAGGGAGAGTCTCTGGAAACACCATATATTTT. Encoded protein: CASSQGRVSGNTIYF.

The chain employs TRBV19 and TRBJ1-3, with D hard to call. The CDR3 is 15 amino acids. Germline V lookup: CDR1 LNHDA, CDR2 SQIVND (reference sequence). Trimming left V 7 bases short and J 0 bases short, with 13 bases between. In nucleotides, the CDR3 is TGTGCCAGTACCATGATGGGAGGCTCTGGAAACACCATATATTTT. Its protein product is CASTMMGGSGNTIYF.

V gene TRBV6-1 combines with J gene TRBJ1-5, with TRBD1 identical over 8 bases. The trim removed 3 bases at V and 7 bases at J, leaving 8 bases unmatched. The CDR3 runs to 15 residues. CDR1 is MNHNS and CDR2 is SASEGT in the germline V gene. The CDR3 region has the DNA TGTGCCAGCAGTGATCGGGACAGGCGGGTCCAGCCCCAGCATTTT. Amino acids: CASSDRDRRVQPQHF.

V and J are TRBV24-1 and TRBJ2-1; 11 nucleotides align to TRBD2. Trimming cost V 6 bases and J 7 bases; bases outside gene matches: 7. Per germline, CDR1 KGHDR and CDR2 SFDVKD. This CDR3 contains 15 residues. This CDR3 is CATSLTSGGLNEQFF. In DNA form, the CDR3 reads TGTGCCACCAGTCTCACTAGCGGGGGCCTTAATGAGCAGTTCTTC.

CDR3 bases: TGTGCCAGCAGCAAGGGGGACAGGACCAACTACGAGCAGTACTTC. Its protein is CASSKGDRTNYEQYF. The chain joins TRBV7-9 to TRBJ2-7; 8 nucleotides agree with TRBD1. J gave up 3 bases and V 5 bases, and 9 bases lay outside the gene matches. From germline, CDR1 is SEHNR and CDR2 FQNEAQ (reference sequence). There are 15 residues in the CDR3.

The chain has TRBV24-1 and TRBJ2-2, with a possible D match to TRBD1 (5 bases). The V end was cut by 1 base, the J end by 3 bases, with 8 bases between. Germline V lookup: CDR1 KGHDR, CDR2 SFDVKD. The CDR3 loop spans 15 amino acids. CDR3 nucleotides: TGTGCCACCAGTGATTTATTGACAGACACCGGGGAGCTGTTTTTT. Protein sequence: CATSDLLTDTGELFF.